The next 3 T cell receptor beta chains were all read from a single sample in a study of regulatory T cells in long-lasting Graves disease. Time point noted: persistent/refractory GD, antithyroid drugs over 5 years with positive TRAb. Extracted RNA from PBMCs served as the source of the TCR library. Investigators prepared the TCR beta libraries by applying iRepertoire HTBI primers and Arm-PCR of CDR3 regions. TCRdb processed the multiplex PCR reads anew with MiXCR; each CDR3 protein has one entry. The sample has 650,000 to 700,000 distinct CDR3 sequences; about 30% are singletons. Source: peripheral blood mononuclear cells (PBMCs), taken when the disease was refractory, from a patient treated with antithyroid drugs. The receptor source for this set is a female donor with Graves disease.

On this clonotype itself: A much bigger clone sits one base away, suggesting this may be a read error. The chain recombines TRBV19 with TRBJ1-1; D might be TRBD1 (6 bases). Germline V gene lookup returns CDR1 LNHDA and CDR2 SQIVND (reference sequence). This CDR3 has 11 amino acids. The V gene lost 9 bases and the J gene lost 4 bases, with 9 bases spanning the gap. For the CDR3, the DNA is TGTGCCAGCCAACAGGGCACTGAAGCTTTCTTT. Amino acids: CASQQGTEAFF.

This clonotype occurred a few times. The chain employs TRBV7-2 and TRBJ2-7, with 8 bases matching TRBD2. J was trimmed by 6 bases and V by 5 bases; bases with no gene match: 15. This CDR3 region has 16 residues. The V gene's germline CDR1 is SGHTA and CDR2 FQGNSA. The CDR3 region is CASSLDPGPGGFEQYF. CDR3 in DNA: TGTGCCAGCAGCCTAGACCCGGGACCGGGGGGGTTCGAGCAGTACTTC.

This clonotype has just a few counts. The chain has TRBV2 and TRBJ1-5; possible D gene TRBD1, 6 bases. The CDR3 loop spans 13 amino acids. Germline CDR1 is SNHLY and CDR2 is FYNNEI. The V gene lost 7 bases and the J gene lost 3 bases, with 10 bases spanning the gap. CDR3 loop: CASTGQYNQPQHF. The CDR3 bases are TGTGCCAGCACCGGACAGTACAATCAGCCCCAGCATTTT.